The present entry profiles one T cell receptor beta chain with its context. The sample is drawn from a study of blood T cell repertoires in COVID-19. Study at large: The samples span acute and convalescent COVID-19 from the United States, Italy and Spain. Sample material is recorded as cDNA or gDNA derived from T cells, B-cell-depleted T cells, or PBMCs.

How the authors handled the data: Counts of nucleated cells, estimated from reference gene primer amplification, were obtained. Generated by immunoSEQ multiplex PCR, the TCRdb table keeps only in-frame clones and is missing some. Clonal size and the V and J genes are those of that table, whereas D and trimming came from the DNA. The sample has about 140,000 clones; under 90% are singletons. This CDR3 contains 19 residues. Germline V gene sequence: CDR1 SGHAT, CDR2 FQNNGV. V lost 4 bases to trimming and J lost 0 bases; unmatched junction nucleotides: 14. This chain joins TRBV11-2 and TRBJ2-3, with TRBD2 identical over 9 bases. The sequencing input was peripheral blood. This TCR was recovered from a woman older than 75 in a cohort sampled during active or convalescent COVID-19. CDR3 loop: CASSSDQTSGGLSTDTQYF. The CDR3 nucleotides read TGTGCCAGCAGCTCAGATCAGACTAGCGGAGGCCTTAGCACAGATACGCAGTATTTT.